Following are 5 T cell receptor beta chains from one sample sequenced in a study of shared clonotypes between healthy human individuals. Some clones are missing from TCRdb's copy, which holds only in-frame ones; the method was immunoSEQ multiplex PCR. The table includes approximately 1.9 million clones, over 85% detected once. CD45RO-negative CD8 cells positively selected for CCR7 made up the naive population, which excluded terminally differentiated effector memory CD45RA+ cells. The sample taken for sequencing was naive CD8+ T cells from PBMCs. These receptors were obtained from a young man in good health. Some clones in this sample may be carry-over from other donors' samples.

V usage is TRBV19 and J usage is TRBJ1-2, with D perhaps matching TRBD1 (5 bases). V was pared by 3 bases and J by 0 bases, with 8 bases between. CDR1 and CDR2 (germline): LNHDA, SQIVND (reference sequence). The CDR3 spans 14 residues. The CDR3 bases are TGTGCCAGTAGTATTGTGACAGCTAACTATGGCTACACCTTC. This translates into CASSIVTANYGYTF.

This chain connects TRBV28 to TRBJ2-7; D not certain. The CDR3 is 16 residues long. V was pared by 7 bases and J by 0 bases, with 19 bases between. Germline CDR1 and CDR2: MDHEN and SYDVKM. CDR3 in DNA: TGTGCCAGCAACCCAGAACTGGGCCAAAGCTCCTACGAGCAGTACTTC. Its protein product is CASNPELGQSSYEQYF.

The chain has TRBV19 and TRBJ1-2, with 8 bases identical to TRBD1. Looked up from germline, CDR1 is LNHDA and CDR2 is SQIVND (reference sequence). CDR3 size: 15 residues. V shed 5 bases, J shed 4 bases, and the junction held 9 bases outside the gene matches. The CDR3 loop is CASSETGGRGYGYTF. DNA for the CDR3: TGTGCCAGTAGTGAAACAGGGGGTCGAGGCTATGGCTACACCTTC.

This clone was found once. The chain employs TRBV5-1 and TRBJ2-3; 9 nucleotides agree with TRBD2. Per germline, CDR1 SGHRS and CDR2 YFSETQ. J lost 6 bases, V lost 4 bases, and 12 bases had no gene match. The CDR3 extends over 16 amino acids. The CDR3 coding sequence is TGCGCCAGCAGCCCCGGGGTAGCGGGAGTATATGATACGCAGTATTTT. Translating gives CASSPGVAGVYDTQYF.

The chain has TRBV15 and TRBJ1-3; the D is unclear. With 2 bases removed from V and 4 bases from J, the gap between germline ends came to 6 bases. Germline V gene sequence: CDR1 LNHNV, CDR2 YYDKDF (reference sequence). The CDR3 contains 13 residues. The CDR3 is CATSRRHGNTIYF. The CDR3 nucleotides read TGTGCCACCAGCAGAAGGCACGGAAACACCATATATTTT.